This TCR beta chain was sequenced in a study of blood T cell repertoires in COVID-19. Overall study context: There were acute and convalescent COVID-19 samples, and they came from the United States, Italy and Spain. From T cells, B-cell-depleted T cells, or PBMCs came the material, which was cDNA or gDNA.

Participants reported their clinical history, and cohort assignment relied on those reports. People in the exposed group encountered a COVID-19 case within 2 weeks before entering the study. Produced via immunoSEQ multiplex PCR; TCRdb's table is partial and in-frame only. The sample holds about 150,000 clones, around 80% seen once. CDR3 length equals 13 residues. V lost 2 bases to trimming and J lost 6 bases; unmatched junction nucleotides: 5. CDR1 and CDR2 from the germline V gene are GTSNPN and SVGIG (reference sequence). The genes are TRBV30 and TRBJ1-2; 8 bases fit TRBD1. The receptor was isolated from a man aged 65 to 79 who had been exposed to COVID-19. The sample consisted of PBMCs or T cells enriched from blood (not recorded which). CDR3 sequence reads: CAWSSDRAHGYTF. CDR3 sequence (DNA): TGTGCCTGGAGTTCGGACAGGGCCCATGGCTACACCTTC.